The T cell receptor (beta chain) under discussion was sequenced for a study of T cells in Graves' hyperthyroidism and ophthalmopathy (dated by TCRdb to between 2018 and 2020). With regard to the full study: Peripheral blood was collected at initial diagnosis, before any treatment. A discovery cohort of about a hundred patients, fewer than 50 with Graves' ophthalmopathy and approximately 57 with stable Graves' hyperthyroidism, was used to find distinguishing TCR V-J signatures. An independent validation cohort of around 19 hyperthyroidism patients and roughly 16 patients who later progressed to ophthalmopathy tested prospective prediction of ophthalmopathy. The approximately 98 discovery patients were randomly divided into training and test sets at a 7:3 ratio. The study also compared thyroid tissue and blood T-cell repertoires from about six Graves' hyperthyroidism patients. Following sampling, methimazole starting at 30 mg daily was given to hyperthyroidism patients, and high-dose intravenous methylprednisolone was given to ophthalmopathy patients. According to the paper, TCR Vbeta CDR3 sequencing was carried out on over 130 peripheral blood samples, which came from 40 to 45 ophthalmopathy, fewer than 80 hyperthyroidism and some 17 progressor patients. Broad study findings and their caveats: In cross-validation, a model built on a 13 V-J signature told ophthalmopathy apart from stable hyperthyroidism with 87.88% sensitivity and roughly 83% specificity, and in testing the same model reached 80%/75%. Most expanded thyroid clonotypes (frequency above 0.001) were also detected in blood, a finding suggesting that blood repertoires may reflect thyroid immune responses. Sample size was not statistically predetermined, and investigators were not blinded to group allocation. In validation, progression to ophthalmopathy was predicted by the model with nearly 71% sensitivity and 72% to 85% specificity, a median of roughly 6.4 months before onset.

Taken from the germline V gene, the CDR1 and CDR2 loops are MGHDK and SYGVNS. V is pared back by 0 bases and J by 7 bases, with 3 bases lying between the germline termini. The CDR3 numbers 11 residues from cysteine through phenylalanine. The CDR3 DNA has 33 bases and is translated from base 1. The TCR beta CDR3 regions were amplified from RNA transcripts. The TCR CDR3 was subjected to a first round of RT-PCR using the HTBI primer set and the Qiagen OneStep RT-PCR kit. Libraries were constructed in a second round of multiplex PCR, after which size selection and purification were carried out. The libraries were sequenced on an Illumina HiSeq2000 using paired-end 100 bp reads. The original pipeline was this. Raw data were processed with SOAPnuke, discarding reads with adapters, uncalled bases, mean Phred below 15, or no exact constant-primer or identifier match. COPE v1.2.5 was used to merge high-quality paired reads, and clonotypes were defined as unique nucleotide sequences. MiTCR v1.1 was used to align the clonotypes against IMGT TRBV, TRBD and TRBJ reference segments. The analysis included only V-J combinations with a frequency above 0.0001, which together covered 99.2% of the repertoires. A TCS score was defined as the ratio of F50 (clonal expansion) to E x V (chaos), with BLOSUM62-based TCRdist applied between CDR3 peptides within each V-J. Welch's t-statistics and random forest reduced fewer than 550 V-J features to about 13, which were used in a naive Bayes classifier (R e1071). TCRdb's own reprocessing of the public reads used fastp at Q25 and MiXCR and kept productive beta chains. Rows merge per CDR3 protein into single entries with the most common DNA and genes. These V and J calls rely on TCRdb rather than the paper's analysis. For this sample the table gives approximately 480,000 distinct CDR3 sequences, of which less than 25% were detected only once. About 30% of the sample is taken by the ten largest.

This clonotype was detected once. What this receptor recognizes is not known. No qualities accompany the bases; no much larger clone lies one base away. One read alone provides weak support. Stable Graves' hyperthyroidism was defined as no progression to ophthalmopathy during 18 months of follow-up. Hyperthyroidism patients were newly diagnosed, with disease duration under 2 months, and aged 18 to 65 years. Any patient with an uncontrolled infection, another autoimmune disease, pregnancy or lactation was excluded. Diagnoses relied on clinical symptoms, serum thyroxine and TRAb, thyroid ultrasound and orbital computed tomography. PBMCs were separated from roughly 10 ml of fresh peripheral blood using Ficoll-Paque density gradient centrifugation. Total RNA was extracted using Trizol reagent, and RNA quality was assessed on an Agilent 2100 Bioanalyzer.

The sequence links TRBV25-1 to TRBJ2-5, with the D segment identity uncertain. The source of this sequence is a man aged 18 to 35 with Graves' hyperthyroidism. The sample comprised blood. The DNA sequence follows: TGTGCCAGCAGTGAATATTTGACCCAGTACTTC. This sequence encodes CASSEYLTQYF.